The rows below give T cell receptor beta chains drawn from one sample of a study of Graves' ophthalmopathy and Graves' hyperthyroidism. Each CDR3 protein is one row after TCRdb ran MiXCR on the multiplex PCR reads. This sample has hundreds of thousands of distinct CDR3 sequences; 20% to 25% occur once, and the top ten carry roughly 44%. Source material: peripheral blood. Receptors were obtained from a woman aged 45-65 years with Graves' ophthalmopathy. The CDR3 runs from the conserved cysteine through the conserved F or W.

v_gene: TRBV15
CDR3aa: CATSRVTGGISGNTIYF

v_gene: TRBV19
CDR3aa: CASSPGRKGSPEAFF

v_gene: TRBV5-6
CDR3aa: CASSLVAGQGAHEQYF

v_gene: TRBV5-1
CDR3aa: CASRETSVPQETQYF

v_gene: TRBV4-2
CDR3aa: CASSQKGGTSETQYF

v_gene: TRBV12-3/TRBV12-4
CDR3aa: CASSSGTTWLFF

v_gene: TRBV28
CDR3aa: CASSLTRRGLIYQPQHF

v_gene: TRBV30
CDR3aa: CAWKRSSYEQYF

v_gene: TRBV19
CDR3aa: CASSIGLAGTYEQYF

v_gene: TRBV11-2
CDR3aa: CASSPESGRGAYNEQFF

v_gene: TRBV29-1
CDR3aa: CSLLGASTNRETQYF

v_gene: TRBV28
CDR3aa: CASRRGGSHYEQYF

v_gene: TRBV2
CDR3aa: CASSPDGNSPLHF

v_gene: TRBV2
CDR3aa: CASRTQTATSSSQHF

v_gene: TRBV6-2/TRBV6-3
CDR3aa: CASSYGSAGLAYEQYF

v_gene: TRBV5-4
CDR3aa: CASSLGGVSPLHF

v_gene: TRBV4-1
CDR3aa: CASSQDRVGVGRQRETQYF

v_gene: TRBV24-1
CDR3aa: CATSRRGEEKTQYF

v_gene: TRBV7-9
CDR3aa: CASSPGQNNQETQYF

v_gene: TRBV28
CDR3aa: CASSLDRPGNQPQHF

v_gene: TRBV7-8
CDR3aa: CASSLVRTEAFF

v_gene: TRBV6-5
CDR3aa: CASSYDKTYEQYF

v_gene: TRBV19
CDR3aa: CASRPQGQGSIGYTF

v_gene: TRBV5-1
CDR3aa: CASSLDHTDSPLHF

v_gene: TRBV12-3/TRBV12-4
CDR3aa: CASSLGTPRNQPQHF

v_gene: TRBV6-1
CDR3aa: CASSLREGPGAFF

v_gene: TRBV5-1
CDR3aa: CASSFSGGGTEAFF

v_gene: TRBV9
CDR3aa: CASSADGGGAFF

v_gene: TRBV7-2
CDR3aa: CASSSLGNEQYF

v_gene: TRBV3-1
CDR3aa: CASSQERTSYKHEQYF

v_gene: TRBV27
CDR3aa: CASSSTPGANYGYTF

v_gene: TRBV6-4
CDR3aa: CASRLTGLAGEQFF

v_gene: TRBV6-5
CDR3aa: CASRRDSLNTEAFF

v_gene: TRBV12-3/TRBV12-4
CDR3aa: CASTQRAGGADTQYF

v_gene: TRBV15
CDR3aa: CATSRGSGMAETQYF

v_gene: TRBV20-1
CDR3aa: CSAREPLGAFRAEAFF

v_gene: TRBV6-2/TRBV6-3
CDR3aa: CASSYLPGREQYF